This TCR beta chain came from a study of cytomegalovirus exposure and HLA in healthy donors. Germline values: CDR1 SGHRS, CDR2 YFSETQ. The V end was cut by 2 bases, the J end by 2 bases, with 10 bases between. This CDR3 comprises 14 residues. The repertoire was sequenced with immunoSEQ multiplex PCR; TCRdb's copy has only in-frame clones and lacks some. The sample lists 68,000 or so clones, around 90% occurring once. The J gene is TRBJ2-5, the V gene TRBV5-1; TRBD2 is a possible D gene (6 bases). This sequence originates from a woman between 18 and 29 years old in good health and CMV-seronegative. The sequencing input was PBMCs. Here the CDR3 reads CASSFGGGQETQYF. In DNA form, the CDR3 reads TGCGCCAGCAGCTTTGGGGGAGGACAAGAGACCCAGTACTTC.